Listed below are T cell receptor beta chains from one sample, sequenced in a study of early T cells in non-severe SARS-CoV-2 infection. TCRdb reanalysed the 5' RACE reads using MiXCR and keeps one entry per CDR3 protein. Of roughly 80,000 distinct CDR3 sequences in the sample, around 10% were seen once. The material was whole blood, obtained at baseline. These receptors all stem from an adult who was a healthcare worker with PCR-confirmed SARS-CoV-2 infection or an uninfected control (not recorded which). CDR3s leave out the opening cysteine and the closing phenylalanine or tryptophan. The order of the fields is V gene, clone size, CDR3 protein. Rows give clone size only sometimes, using once, few, many, or a class for an expanded clone.

TRBV5-1,NA,ASSFGLAGEGTQY
TRBV10-3,many,AIRSSGGADTQY
TRBV3-1,few,ASSQGLGNTGELF
TRBV19,once,ASGLQEQF
TRBV7-9,NA,ANSPAGPGELF
TRBV7-8,many,ASSLARPAPNTEAF
TRBV3-1,few,ASSQTAAGNTIY
TRBV12-3/TRBV12-4,many,ASSLKMNTEAF
TRBV5-6,many,ASSSATGGVYGYT
TRBV29-1,NA,SVVPGADEQF
TRBV3-1,many,ASSRQGSSYNSPLH
TRBV9,few,ASSAQDMEGYT
TRBV12-3/TRBV12-4,many,ASSLADDRGYT
TRBV28,NA,ATAAGGIYEQY
TRBV6-5,NA,ASSYSRGENRDGYT
TRBV5-5,many,ASSGRPWGRDTQY
TRBV27,NA,ASRILGTRSSYEQY
TRBV12-3/TRBV12-4,many,ASRLGLASIETQY
TRBV12-3/TRBV12-4,many,ASTPAPRFGYT
TRBV3-1,few,ASSQDRTRYT
TRBV18,many,ASSINRGNQPQH
TRBV6-4,many,ASSDRDSVGELF
TRBV20-1,NA,SASSSGGSRY
TRBV6-1,NA,ASRVQGVTSTDTQY
TRBV4-1,NA,ASSQLWRGAVGYT
TRBV7-3,NA,ASSLEASSPLH
TRBV18,NA,ASSRLDRGLQATNEKLF
TRBV6-5,few,ASSYPGMVDGYT
TRBV12-3/TRBV12-4,few,ASSLQPSGANVLT
TRBV5-1,NA,ASSLVGLGREGEQF
TRBV6-5,NA,ASSRQGENSPLH
TRBV20-1,NA,SARHLNQPQH
TRBV3-1,NA,ASSQDIGGYYGYT
TRBV12-3/TRBV12-4,few,ASSFSRGYEKLF
TRBV12-3/TRBV12-4,few,ASSLRGRVDSPLH
TRBV13,many,ASSLNRVGARSPLH
TRBV11-2,many,ASSLRGRYEQY
TRBV20-1,few,SAPRVGGYNEQF
TRBV7-9,NA,ASSLGVYGNQPQH
TRBV5-1,few,ASSEDSSYNEQF
TRBV29-1,many,SALAGINEQY
TRBV6-5,NA,ASSFGNAHNEQF